The entry below describes one T cell receptor (beta chain). Unique molecular identifiers tagged the TCRbeta library. Using its own MiXCR run on the PCR reads, TCRdb lists one record per CDR3 protein. The sample lists 450,000 to 550,000 distinct CDR3 sequences, around 10% occurring once. This sample is drawn from a study of T-cell reconstitution after alpha-beta-depleted transplantation in children. The input for sequencing was PBMCs, mostly from graft donor cells, taken 180 days after TCRalphabeta/CD19-depleted stem cell transplant. The receptor was isolated from a female patient between 2 and 15 years old who had a stem cell transplant for aplastic anemia, so the T cells may come from the graft donor.

CDR3 nucleotides: TGTGCCAGTAGCCAAAGAAACAGGGTGGACACCGGGGAGCTGTTTTTT. Amino acids: CASSQRNRVDTGELFF. This chain links TRBV19 with TRBJ2-2; D might be TRBD1 (6 bases). Germline V gives CDR1 LNHDA, CDR2 SQIVND (reference sequence). The length of the CDR3 is 16 residues. V lost 6 bases and J 3 bases, leaving 17 bases between the germline ends.